The 28 T cell receptor beta chains given below trace back to one sample, sequenced in a study of T cell responses to AZD1222 COVID-19 vaccine (dated by TCRdb to the early 2020s). The library was obtained by the immunoSEQ multiplex PCR assay. TCRdb stores this immuneACCESS table with in-frame sequences only. Part of the clones is absent; in the studies checked, under half of the shortfall reflects unresolved V genes, and no reason is known for the rest. Here the sample has 130,000 or so clones; about 86% occur a single time. The ten largest clonotypes hold 12% of the sample. The time point tag for this specimen amounts to: baseline before first vaccination. The sample was peripheral blood, taken on day 0 of AZD1222 vaccination. The receptors come from an adult in good health.

The chain combines TRBV7-2 with TRBJ2-1; the D gene is possibly TRBD1 (6 bases). Deletions cut 7 bases from V and 5 bases from J, with 15 bases between. Germline CDR1 and CDR2: SGHTA and FQGNSA. The CDR3 has 14 residues. The DNA of the CDR3 is TGTGCCAGCACCCGATCAGGGGTCCACAATGAGCAGTTCTTC. It codes for CASTRSGVHNEQFF.

Concerning this clone: The sample has other DNA sequences that encode this CDR3 too. This chain uses TRBV18 with TRBJ1-5, with TRBD1 as a possible D gene (5 bases). The CDR3 is 13 amino acids. V gave up 2 bases and J gave up 5 bases, with 7 bases separating them. Germline CDR1 reads KGHSH; CDR2 reads LQKENI. The CDR3 DNA reads TGTGCCAGCTCACCAGGCAGGGATCAGCCCCAGCATTTT. Translating gives CASSPGRDQPQHF.

The rearrangement links TRBV6-6 to TRBJ1-4; D uncertain. Trimming removed 2 bases from V and 6 bases from J, with 7 bases in between. The CDR3 consists of 13 residues. Germline CDR1 is MNHNY and CDR2 is SVGAGI (reference sequence). The CDR3: CASSYAQDEKLFF. CDR3 coding DNA: TGTGCCAGCAGTTACGCCCAGGATGAAAAACTGTTTTTT.

This sequence joins TRBV4-1 and TRBJ1-5, with no clear D. The CDR3 extends over 15 amino acids. V was pared by 0 bases and J by 0 bases, with 6 bases between. Germline V gives CDR1 MGHRA, CDR2 YSYEKL. CDR3 sequence reads: CASSQDRYSNQPQHF. CDR3 sequence (DNA): TGCGCCAGCAGCCAAGATAGGTATAGCAATCAGCCCCAGCATTTT.

DNA of the CDR3: TGTGCCAGTACAGCGGGAGCTGGCAATCAGCCCCAGCATTTT. The encoded protein is CASTAGAGNQPQHF. The chain combines TRBV7-9 with TRBJ1-5; D is ambiguous. The V end was cut by 9 bases, the J end by 2 bases, with 14 bases between. The CDR3 contains 14 residues. CDR1 is SEHNR and CDR2 is FQNEAQ in the germline V gene (reference sequence).

This clone is a singleton in its sample. The chain combines TRBV7-3 with TRBJ2-3, with TRBD2 matching 8 bases. This CDR3 has 15 amino acids. Germline CDR1 SGHTA, CDR2 FQGTGA. The V and J ends lost 5 bases and 6 bases, in that order; junction bases with no gene match: 10. The CDR3 region has the DNA TGTGCCAGCAGCCCCAATGGACTAGCTCGGGATACGCAGTATTTT. This encodes CASSPNGLARDTQYF.

This clone was observed once. This chain uses TRBV5-3 with TRBJ2-7; D possibly corresponds to TRBD1 (6 bases). TRBV5-3 counts as an open reading frame of uncertain function. Trimming took off 4 bases at V and 4 bases at J, with 18 bases between the two ends. CDR3 length: 15 residues. This CDR3 reads CARSRRHRVGYEQYF. The CDR3 DNA reads TGTGCCAGAAGCCGACGACACAGGGTAGGGTACGAGCAGTACTTC.

This clone was observed a few times. The rearrangement links TRBV4-3 to TRBJ1-2; 9 nucleotides agree with TRBD1. The CDR3 extends over 16 amino acids. V was clipped by 4 bases and J by 5 bases; unmatched bases: 11. CDR1 is LGHNA, CDR2 YSLEER, per germline. CDR3 region: CASSRGIGDRAYGYTF. The CDR3 bases are TGCGCCAGCAGCCGTGGTATAGGGGACAGGGCGTATGGCTACACCTTC.

This clone showed up just once. V gene TRBV27 combines with J gene TRBJ1-4; unclear D gene. V lost 5 bases to trimming and J lost 7 bases, with 14 bases between them. Per germline, CDR1 MNHEY and CDR2 SMNVEV (reference sequence). This CDR3 region has 14 residues. CDR3 sequence: CASSPTTRGEKLFF. The CDR3 DNA is TGTGCCAGCAGTCCGACAACCCGGGGTGAAAAACTGTTTTTT.

CDR3 nucleotides: TGTGCCAGCAGTTTATCGCCTTGGCGGGGGGCTCCGAACACCGGGGAGCTGTTTTTT. As protein: CASSLSPWRGAPNTGELFF. The chain carries TRBV27 and TRBJ2-2; TRBD2 matches 8 bases. CDR3 length: 19 amino acids. CDR1 and CDR2 from the germline V gene are MNHEY and SMNVEV (reference sequence). After removal of 0 bases from V and 0 bases from J, the junction contained 9 bases not matched to a gene.

V and J are TRBV10-2 and TRBJ1-6, with unresolved D. From germline, CDR1 is WSHSY and CDR2 SAAADI. The V and J ends lost 5 bases and 0 bases respectively, with 14 bases between them. This CDR3 is built from 17 residues. CDR3 loop: CASSITAPSSYNSPLHF. CDR3 sequence (DNA): TGCGCCAGCAGTATCACCGCCCCGAGCTCCTATAATTCACCCCTCCACTTT.

The chain employs TRBV18 and TRBJ1-3; 7 bases agree with TRBD1. V shed 1 base, J shed 0 bases, and the junction held 6 bases outside the gene matches. The CDR3 contains 17 residues. CDR1 and CDR2 (germline): KGHSH, LQKENI. The CDR3 region is CASSPREQGTSGNTIYF. The CDR3 DNA reads as TGTGCCAGCTCACCACGTGAACAGGGGACCTCTGGAAACACCATATATTTT. Full variable domain (remainder filled in from reference TRBV18 and TRBJ1-3): NAGVMQNPRHLVRRRGQEARLRCSPMKGHSHVYWYRQLPEEGLKFMVYLQKENIIDESGMPKERFSAEFPKEGPSILRIQQVVRGDSAAYFCASSPREQGTSGNTIYFGEGSWLTVV.

This sequence joins TRBV6-5 and TRBJ1-6; D remains unclear. The length of the CDR3 is 13 residues. Germline V gives CDR1 MNHEY, CDR2 SVGAGI. Trimming stripped 6 bases from V and 7 bases from J, with 10 bases between. CDR3 bases: TGTGCCAGCAGGAGTATGAGGAATTCACCCCTCCACTTT. It specifies CASRSMRNSPLHF.

The CDR3 loop is CASSISTGGLNSPLHF. In DNA form, the CDR3 reads TGTGCCAGTAGTATCTCAACAGGGGGCCTTAATTCACCCCTCCACTTT. This sequence joins TRBV19 and TRBJ1-6; TRBD1 matches 9 bases. The junction had 6 bases not matched to a gene; V was cut back by 3 bases and J by 6 bases. The germline gives CDR1 LNHDA, CDR2 SQIVND (reference sequence). This CDR3 has 16 amino acids.

This clone appeared a few times. The chain carries TRBV12-3 or TRBV12-4 and TRBJ1-1; TRBD1 aligns across 10 bases. The CDR3 consists of 13 residues. V lost 6 bases and J lost 4; bases outside the gene matches: 2. The CDR3 sequence: CASSRTGGTEAFF. In nucleotides, the CDR3 is TGTGCCAGCAGCCGGACAGGGGGCACTGAAGCTTTCTTT.

This clone has ten or more counts. The chain recombines TRBV27 with TRBJ2-1, with 12 positions matching TRBD2. The CDR3 is made up of 15 amino acids. The germline V gene has CDR1 MNHEY and CDR2 SMNVEV (reference sequence). Trimming at V came to 3 bases and at J to 6 bases, leaving 3 bases not matched to a gene. CDR3 region: CASSFTGLAGNEQFF. In nucleotides, the CDR3 is TGTGCCAGCAGTTTCACGGGACTAGCGGGCAATGAGCAGTTCTTC.

The chain has TRBV7-2 and TRBJ1-5, with 8 bases matching TRBD1. There are 15 residues in the CDR3. Germline CDR1 reads SGHTA; CDR2 reads FQGNSA. Trimming at V came to 2 bases and at J to 5 bases, leaving 5 bases not matched to a gene. Written as DNA, the CDR3 is TGTGCCAGCAGCTTATGGGACAGGACAGATCAGCCCCAGCATTTT. Amino acid sequence: CASSLWDRTDQPQHF.

The gene calls are TRBV24-1 and TRBJ1-1, with TRBD1 matching over 7 bases. The V gene end was trimmed by 2 bases and the J gene end by 0 bases; junction bases not matched to a gene: 5. Germline CDR1 reads KGHDR; CDR2 reads SFDVKD. CDR3 length equals 16 residues. The CDR3 nucleotides read TGTGCCACCAGTGATTATACAGGGGACGTGAACACTGAAGCTTTCTTT. Translation gives CATSDYTGDVNTEAFF.

For this clone: Sequence at one end of the junction differs from germline and may be a read error. The chain has TRBV6-5 and TRBJ2-1; D might be TRBD1 (5 bases). CDR1 and CDR2 (germline): MNHEY, SVGAGI. The CDR3 extends over 14 amino acids. The CDR3 loop is CASRTDFPYTEQFF. Written as DNA, the CDR3 is TGTGCCAGCAGGACAGATTTTCCTTACACTGAGCAGTTCTTC.

J is TRBJ2-7 and V is TRBV5-5; D is perhaps TRBD1 (5 bases). Trimming took off 2 bases at V and 4 bases at J, with 16 bases between the two ends. This CDR3 has 15 residues. Germline V gene sequence: CDR1 SGHKS, CDR2 YYEKEE (reference sequence). The CDR3 nucleotides are TGTGCCAGCAGCTTTACGGTGGCACCAGGGTACGAGCAGTACTTC. It encodes CASSFTVAPGYEQYF.

In its sample, this clone was seen once. This chain uses TRBV6-2 or TRBV6-3 with TRBJ1-2, with D possibly matching TRBD1 (6 bases). CDR1 and CDR2 from the germline V gene are MNHEY and SVGEGT. CDR3 length: 15 residues. Trimming removed 0 bases from V and 2 bases from J, with 10 bases in between. The CDR3 nucleotides read TGTGCCAGCAGTTACTCGGGGGCAATGAACTATGGCTACACCTTC. Protein sequence: CASSYSGAMNYGYTF.

This chain uses TRBV28 with TRBJ1-5; weak D call: TRBD1 (5 bases). Germline V CDR1 and CDR2: MDHEN, SYDVKM. Trimming stripped 9 bases from V and 0 bases from J, with 15 bases between. The CDR3 has 15 amino acids. The CDR3 DNA reads TGTGCCAGTAGCTTTCTGGGGCCTAGCAATCAGCCCCAGCATTTT. Protein: CASSFLGPSNQPQHF.

The chain employs TRBV3-1 (or the pseudogene TRBV3-2) and TRBJ2-1, with D unresolved. V was pared by 0 bases and J by 12 bases, with 15 bases between. The germline V gene encodes CDR1 LGHDT and CDR2 YNNKEL (reference sequence). CDR3 size: 14 residues. The CDR3 nucleotides are TGTGCCAGCAGCCAAGAGGGCCAACTTGTTGGGCAGTTCTTC. Its protein is CASSQEGQLVGQFF.

V is TRBV9 and J is TRBJ1-1, with D hard to call. The V gene's germline CDR1 is SGDLS and CDR2 YYNGEE. With 0 bases removed from V and 0 bases from J, the gap between germline ends came to 6 bases. The CDR3 runs 14 residues. The CDR3 loop reads CASSVEAVNTEAFF. In DNA form, the CDR3 reads TGTGCCAGCAGCGTAGAGGCGGTGAACACTGAAGCTTTCTTT.

This clone has only one observation. The J gene is TRBJ2-6, the V gene TRBV6-2 or TRBV6-3; possible D gene TRBD1, 5 bases. V was cut by 4 bases and J by 1 base, with 8 bases left in between. The CDR3 spans 15 residues. Germline-derived CDR1 and CDR2 are MNHEY and SVGEGT. The CDR3 spells CASSWAGSGANVLTF. CDR3 DNA sequence: TGTGCCAGCAGTTGGGCAGGGTCTGGGGCCAACGTCCTGACTTTC.

The chain combines TRBV29-1 with TRBJ1-1; maybe TRBD1 (5 bases). Germline V gene sequence: CDR1 SQVTM, CDR2 ANQGSEA. The V end lost 4 bases, the J end lost 11 bases, and 17 bases lay between the germline ends. This CDR3 has 12 residues. CDR3 sequence reads: CSVVIHGGMAFF. The CDR3 region has the DNA TGCAGCGTTGTAATCCACGGGGGGATGGCTTTCTTT.

The chain employs TRBV13 and TRBJ2-7; weak D call: TRBD1 (6 bases). The germline CDR1 and CDR2 sequences are PRHDT and FYEKMQ (reference sequence). V lost 3 bases, J lost 7 bases, and 13 bases lay in between. The CDR3 is 13 amino acids. CDR3 sequence reads: CASSFTYREEQYF. Written as DNA, the CDR3 is TGTGCCAGCAGCTTCACCTACAGGGAAGAGCAGTACTTC.

This rearrangement joins TRBV30 to TRBJ2-3; 7 bases agree with TRBD1. The trim removed 2 bases at V and 4 bases at J, leaving 6 bases unmatched. The CDR3 length is 14 residues. CDR1 is GTSNPN, CDR2 SVGIG, per germline (reference sequence). The CDR3 spells CAWSPGTAADTQYF. CDR3 sequence (DNA): TGTGCCTGGAGTCCCGGGACAGCGGCAGATACGCAGTATTTT.